Listed here are 14 T cell receptor beta chains from one sample, sequenced in a study of T cells in tuberculosis. Libraries were prepared by immunoSEQ multiplex PCR; TCRdb keeps only in-frame clonotypes and omits some of them. The table includes 30,000 to 40,000 clones, approximately 97% detected once. The specimen was PBMCs. All receptors come from a donor under 30 with latent tuberculosis or without tuberculosis infection.

V and J are TRBV19 and TRBJ1-1; D ambiguous. Trimming cost V 7 bases and J 0 bases, with 9 bases left between them. Germline V gene sequence: CDR1 LNHDA, CDR2 SQIVND (reference sequence). This CDR3 is built from 13 residues. The CDR3 loop reads CASISTMNTEAFF. CDR3 nucleotides: TGTGCCAGTATCTCCACTATGAACACTGAAGCTTTCTTT.

The chain uses TRBV19 and TRBJ2-1; 9 bases are shared with TRBD1. Losses at the gene ends were 5 bases for V and 4 bases for J; bases not matched to a gene: 12. This CDR3 comprises 17 residues. Germline V gene sequence: CDR1 LNHDA, CDR2 SQIVND (reference sequence). The CDR3 is CASSGDRARLLYNEQFF. The CDR3 nucleotides are TGTGCCAGTAGTGGGGACAGGGCACGACTTCTATACAATGAGCAGTTCTTC.

CDR3 in DNA: TGTGCCATCAGTGAGTCGGGTAGCGGGGGGGCTTACGAGCAGTACTTC. Translated: CAISESGSGGAYEQYF. The V and J genes are TRBV10-3 and TRBJ2-7; TRBD2 aligns across 11 bases. The length of the CDR3 is 16 residues. V lost 0 bases to trimming and J lost 4 bases; unmatched junction nucleotides: 5. Germline CDR1 ENHRY, CDR2 SYGVKD.

The chain uses TRBV2 and TRBJ1-2; 7 bases agree with TRBD1. Germline CDR1 reads SNHLY; CDR2 reads FYNNEI. Trimming cost V 7 bases and J 3 bases; bases outside gene matches: 5. The CDR3 contains 13 residues. For the CDR3, the DNA is TGTGCCAGCACCTTCACAGGGGACTATGGCTACACCTTC. It encodes CASTFTGDYGYTF.

V gene TRBV21-1 combines with J gene TRBJ2-3; whether TRBD1, the table's D call, matches the DNA was not checked. TRBV21-1 is designated a pseudogene. The CDR3 contains 17 residues. CDR3 DNA sequence: TGTGCCAGCACCGCCGGGGGACAGAGCTGGGGCACAGATACGCAGTATTTT. Its protein is CASTAGGQSWGTDTQYF.

This clone was recorded only once. The genes are TRBV2 and TRBJ2-2, with 7 bases matching TRBD2. The CDR3 totals 17 residues. Germline trimming cut 5 bases from V and 3 bases from J; bases unmatched to any gene: 12. Looked up from germline, CDR1 is SNHLY and CDR2 is FYNNEI. The CDR3 reads CASSWATLTSHTGELFF. DNA of the CDR3: TGTGCCAGCAGTTGGGCTACCCTGACTAGCCACACCGGGGAGCTGTTTTTT. The whole variable domain, remainder taken from reference TRBV2 and TRBJ2-2, is EPEVTQTPSHQVTQMGQEVILRCVPISNHLYFYWYRQILGQKVEFLVSFYNNEISEKSEIFDDQFSVERPDGSNFTLKIRSTKLEDSAMYFCASSWATLTSHTGELFFGEGSRLTVL.

The chain combines TRBV7-9 with TRBJ1-1; D may be TRBD1 (5 bases). The ends were cut back, 1 base at V and 1 base at J, with 10 bases in the middle. Germline CDR1 reads SEHNR; CDR2 reads FQNEAQ (reference sequence). The CDR3 has 15 amino acids. CDR3 loop: CASSLGGQGNTEAFF. CDR3 bases: TGTGCCAGCAGCTTAGGGGGCCAGGGGAACACTGAAGCTTTCTTT.

This sequence joins TRBV25-1 and TRBJ2-1, with 9 bases matching TRBD2. With V trimmed by 4 bases and J by 9 bases, 13 bases remained unmatched. This CDR3 contains 16 residues. From germline, CDR1 is MGHDK and CDR2 SYGVNS. The CDR3, as DNA: TGTGCCAGCAGTGGATATAGCGGGAGCTCAAATGGTGAGCAGTTCTTC. This sequence encodes CASSGYSGSSNGEQFF.

The CDR3 nucleotides are TGTGCCAGCAGCTCGATTCTAGCGGGGGACTACAATGAGCAGTTCTTC. Encoded protein: CASSSILAGDYNEQFF. The genes are TRBV5-6 and TRBJ2-1, with 10 nucleotides matching TRBD2. Per the germline V gene, CDR1 is SGHDT and CDR2 is YYEEEE. This CDR3 comprises 16 residues. The ends lost 3 bases at V and 3 bases at J; junction bases unmatched: 6.

The chain uses TRBV5-1 and TRBJ2-3; 14 nucleotides agree with TRBD2. This CDR3 region has 16 residues. Per germline, CDR1 SGHRS and CDR2 YFSETQ. With V trimmed by 4 bases and J by 2 bases, 3 bases remained unmatched. CDR3 sequence reads: CASSGTSGSLTDTQYF. The DNA for the CDR3 is TGCGCCAGCAGCGGGACTAGCGGGAGCCTCACAGATACGCAGTATTTT.

This chain links TRBV2 with TRBJ2-5, with a tentative D call TRBD1 (6 bases). The CDR3 consists of 14 residues. V was pared by 7 bases and J by 3 bases, with 15 bases between. Germline V gene sequence: CDR1 SNHLY, CDR2 FYNNEI. CDR3 region: CASNVQGREETQYF. The CDR3 DNA reads as TGTGCCAGCAATGTACAGGGCAGAGAAGAGACCCAGTACTTC.

The V call is TRBV2, the J call TRBJ1-5, with 7 bases identical to TRBD1. The CDR3 loop spans 18 amino acids. The trim removed 5 bases at V and 0 bases at J, leaving 13 bases unmatched. Per germline, CDR1 SNHLY and CDR2 FYNNEI. The CDR3 here is CASSLGTATFYSNQPQHF. The DNA for the CDR3 is TGTGCCAGCAGTCTAGGGACAGCGACCTTCTATAGCAATCAGCCCCAGCATTTT.

The V gene is TRBV11-2, the J gene TRBJ2-1; 8 bases align to TRBD1. CDR1 is SGHAT and CDR2 is FQNNGV in the germline V gene. The V segment lost 5 bases and the J segment 3 bases; nucleotides outside the gene matches: 6. The CDR3 totals 15 residues. The chain's CDR3 is CASSQPGTGYNEQFF. In nucleotides, the CDR3 is TGTGCCAGCAGCCAGCCCGGGACAGGCTACAATGAGCAGTTCTTC.

J is TRBJ2-7 and V is TRBV7-6; TRBD2 agrees at 10 bases. Per germline, CDR1 SGHVS and CDR2 FNYEAQ. After removal of 3 bases from V and 0 bases from J, the junction contained 11 bases not matched to a gene. CDR3 length: 18 residues. CDR3 amino acids: CASSFRASGSGSSYEQYF. The CDR3 DNA is TGTGCCAGCAGCTTCCGGGCTAGCGGGAGTGGGAGCTCCTACGAGCAGTACTTC.